These T cell receptor beta chains were read from a single sample in a study of blood T cell repertoires in COVID-19. Repertoires were generated with immunoSEQ multiplex PCR, while TCRdb's copy carries only in-frame clones and drops some. This table has about 300,000 clones, about 89% appearing once. The sequencing sample was made of peripheral blood. All receptors derive from a middle-aged woman who had recovered from COVID-19. The CDR3 runs from the conserved cysteine through the conserved F or W. D genes are given only for firm matches. Rows give clone size only sometimes, using once, few, many, or a class for an expanded clone.

d_call	clone_size	v_call	j_call	cdr3_nt	cdr3_aa
TRBD2	NA	TRBV6-4	TRBJ2-2	TGTGCCAGCAGTGAAGGGAGCGGGGAAACCGGGGAGCTGTTTTTT	CASSEGSGETGELFF
TRBD1	few	TRBV5-6	TRBJ2-7	TGTGCCAGCAGCGCCCGGGACAGGGTTTTTGAGCAGTACTTC	CASSARDRVFEQYF
NA	NA	TRBV7-2	TRBJ2-5	TGTGCCAGCAGCTTGAACAGACAAGAGACCCAGTACTTC	CASSLNRQETQYF
NA	NA	TRBV18	TRBJ1-3	TGTGCCAGCTCACCGGGACACGCAGACTCTGGAAACACCATATATTTT	CASSPGHADSGNTIYF
TRBD1	few	TRBV10-3	TRBJ2-7	TGTGCCATCGGGACAGGGGGCCCCTACGAGCAGTACTTC	CAIGTGGPYEQYF
TRBD2	NA	TRBV7-6	TRBJ2-7	TGTGCCAGCAGCGTAGGGACGCGGGGGTTTTCTGAGCAGTACTTC	CASSVGTRGFSEQYF
TRBD2	NA	TRBV3-1/TRBV3-2	TRBJ2-7	TGTGCCAGCAGCCCCCACTTCAGGCGGGGGGGCCCCACATCCTCCTACGAGCAGTACTTC	CASSPHFRRGGPTSSYEQYF
NA	NA	TRBV19	TRBJ2-5	TGTGCCAGTAGTACCGCCAGGGGTCGGCAAGAGACCCAGTACTTC	CASSTARGRQETQYF
TRBD1	NA	TRBV5-1	TRBJ1-4	TGCGCCAGCAGCTTGGGACAGGGAAATGAAAAACTGTTTTTT	CASSLGQGNEKLFF
TRBD2	NA	TRBV3-1/TRBV3-2	TRBJ2-5	TGTGCCAGCAGCCGGGGAGACACCACTAGCGGGGGCCTCGACCAGCACTTC	CASSRGDTTSGGLDQHF
NA	once	TRBV20-1	TRBJ2-7	TGCAGTGCTCCCAGGACCTACGAGCAGTACTTC	CSAPRTYEQYF
NA	NA	TRBV7-2	TRBJ1-2	TGTGCCAGCAGCTTTTACAGGAACCCCTTCTATGGCTACACCTTC	CASSFYRNPFYGYTF
NA	NA	TRBV21-1	TRBJ2-7	TGTGCCAGCAGCAGTACGGGACAGGGATGGGCTGATGGCTTCGAGCAGTACTTC	CASSSTGQGWADGFEQYF
TRBD1	once	TRBV6-5	TRBJ2-7	TGTGCCAGCAGTTACTCGGGACAGGGTATCTTCTACGAGCAGTACTTC	CASSYSGQGIFYEQYF
TRBD2	NA	TRBV10-3	TRBJ2-2	TGTGCCATCAGTGCCACCCTCGATCCTAGCGGAATTCGGGAGCTGTTTTTT	CAISATLDPSGIRELFF
NA	NA	TRBV28	TRBJ1-1	TGTGCCAGCAGTTTATTCCGCCCACGCCCTCAAACGGACAGGAACACTGAAGCTTTCTTT	CASSLFRPRPQTDRNTEAFF
NA	NA	TRBV18	TRBJ1-3	TGTGCCAGCTCACGAGGGACACACTCTGGAAACACCATATATTTT	CASSRGTHSGNTIYF
NA	NA	TRBV2	TRBJ2-7	TGTGCCAGCAGCCAGGTGACCTACGAGCAGTACTTC	CASSQVTYEQYF
NA	NA	TRBV5-6	TRBJ2-5	TGTGCCAGCAGCTTTATGGGGGCCCAAGAGACCCAGTACTTC	CASSFMGAQETQYF
NA	NA	TRBV6-7	TRBJ1-2	TGTGCCAGCAGTTACTGCGGGGAACCTAACTATGGCTACACCTTC	CASSYCGEPNYGYTF
TRBD1	NA	TRBV11-2	TRBJ1-2	TGTGCCAGCAGCCCCCCGACAGGGGGGGATGGCTACACCTTC	CASSPPTGGDGYTF
NA	NA	TRBV19	TRBJ2-2	TGTGCCAGTAGTATAGCCCCAGGGAACACCGGGGAGCTGTTTTTT	CASSIAPGNTGELFF
NA	NA	TRBV7-2	TRBJ1-2	TGTGCCAGCAGCAAAGGGACTTCTAACTATGGCTACACCTTC	CASSKGTSNYGYTF
TRBD2	NA	TRBV30	TRBJ2-1	TGTGCCTGGAGTGTAGTGACTAGCGGGCCCAATGAGCAGTTCTTC	CAWSVVTSGPNEQFF
TRBD2	NA	TRBV11-2	TRBJ2-1	TGTGCCAGCAGCTTCAATCTAGCGGGGGGCCCTCCCGGCAATGAGCAGTTCTTC	CASSFNLAGGPPGNEQFF
TRBD2	NA	TRBV6-5	TRBJ2-7	TGTGCCAGTTCGCCCTCGGTTAGCGGGTGGTACGAGCAGTACTTC	CASSPSVSGWYEQYF
TRBD1	few	TRBV24-1	TRBJ2-3	TGTGCCGCCGACAGGGGGAATGGCACAGATACGCAGTATTTT	CAADRGNGTDTQYF
TRBD2	NA	TRBV5-6	TRBJ2-5	TGTGCCAGCAGCTTGGCAGCGGGGGGGCAGGAGACCCAGTACTTC	CASSLAAGGQETQYF
TRBD1	NA	TRBV3-1/TRBV3-2	TRBJ1-2	TGTGCCAGCAGCCAAGATCCTGGCAGGGGGGAGTACACCTTC	CASSQDPGRGEYTF
NA	NA	TRBV19	TRBJ2-2	TGTGCCAGTAGTATTGAGAAGCGGGACACCGGGGAGCTGTTTTTT	CASSIEKRDTGELFF
NA	NA	TRBV5-6	TRBJ2-1	TGTGCCAGCAGCTTGAGGCCCCCTCGCGGAGATGAGCAGTTCTTC	CASSLRPPRGDEQFF
TRBD2	NA	TRBV25-1	TRBJ2-3	TGTGCCAGCAGTACTAGCGGGGGGGCCACAGATACGCAGTATTTT	CASSTSGGATDTQYF
TRBD2	NA	TRBV18	TRBJ2-3	TGTGCCAGCTCACCCCAACGGGAGGGGGGAGCCACAGATACGCAGTATTTT	CASSPQREGGATDTQYF
NA	few	TRBV14	TRBJ2-2	TGTGCCAGCAGCCAAACGCGGTTCACCGGGGAGCTGTTTTTT	CASSQTRFTGELFF
TRBD1	NA	TRBV27	TRBJ2-7	TGTGCCAGCAGTCCCCGGGACAGAGCCTACGAGCAGTACTTC	CASSPRDRAYEQYF
NA	NA	TRBV6-5	TRBJ2-1	TGTGCCAGCAGTTACAACAGGGATTACAATGAGCAGTTCTTC	CASSYNRDYNEQFF
NA	NA	TRBV2	TRBJ1-1	TGTGCCAGCTATGGCCTCATGAACACTGAAGCTTTCTTT	CASYGLMNTEAFF
NA	NA	TRBV5-1	TRBJ1-6	TGCGCCAGCAGCCCCGGACAAAATTCACCCCTCCACTTT	CASSPGQNSPLHF
NA	NA	TRBV9	TRBJ1-5	TGTGCCAGCAGCGTAGACGCGATGGGGCGGCCCCAGCATTTT	CASSVDAMGRPQHF
NA	NA	TRBV7-2	TRBJ1-4	TGTGCCAGCAGCTTAGTCACTAGCCAGTTTAATGAAAAACTGTTTTTT	CASSLVTSQFNEKLFF
NA	NA	TRBV27	TRBJ2-1	TGTGCCAGCAGTTCACAGTCACCTACAGAGCAGTTCTTC	CASSSQSPTEQFF
NA	NA	TRBV29-1	TRBJ1-2	TGCAGCGGTGACAGCGCTTATGGCTACACCTTC	CSGDSAYGYTF
TRBD2	NA	TRBV6-2/TRBV6-3	TRBJ2-5	TGTGCCAGCAGTTCCCTAGCGGGGGGGCAGGAGACCCAGTACTTC	CASSSLAGGQETQYF
TRBD2	few	TRBV5-1	TRBJ2-1	TGCGCCAGCAGCTTGGTGATGAGCGGGGGCTACAATGAGCAGTTCTTC	CASSLVMSGGYNEQFF
NA	NA	TRBV11-3	TRBJ1-6	TGTGCCAGCAGCTTATCTGGGACAACTAATTCACCCCTCCACTTT	CASSLSGTTNSPLHF
TRBD1	NA	TRBV18	TRBJ1-1	TGTGCCAGCTCCCGGGGACAGGGGGCAGTACCATCAGAAGCTTTCTTT	CASSRGQGAVPSEAFF
TRBD1	NA	TRBV6-6	TRBJ2-6	TGTGCCAGCAGTCCCTCCGGGACAGGGGCTGGGGCCAACGTCCTGACTTTC	CASSPSGTGAGANVLTF
NA	NA	TRBV18	TRBJ2-2	TGTGCCAGCTCATTGAGGGACACCGGGGAGCTGTTTTTT	CASSLRDTGELFF
NA	few	TRBV7-2	TRBJ1-1	TGTGCCAGCAGCTTAGGGGGCAAGGGAAACACTGAAGCTTTCTTT	CASSLGGKGNTEAFF
NA	NA	TRBV5-1	TRBJ1-1	TGCGCCAGCAGCTTGCCAGGGGCCGCAAACACTGAAGCTTTCTTT	CASSLPGAANTEAFF
TRBD1	NA	TRBV3-1/TRBV3-2	TRBJ2-7	TGTGCCAGCAGCCTCCGGGACAGGGACACCTACGAGCAGTACTTC	CASSLRDRDTYEQYF
NA	NA	TRBV5-1	TRBJ2-1	TGCGCCAGCAGCTTGGGACAGTACAATGAGCAGTTCTTC	CASSLGQYNEQFF
NA	NA	TRBV12-5	TRBJ2-1	TGTGCTAGTGGTCACCCCACAGAACCCTACAATGAGCAGTTCTTC	CASGHPTEPYNEQFF
NA	NA	TRBV18	TRBJ1-1	TGTGCCAGCTCACCAATCGGACGGGGGAGGACTGAAGCTTTCTTT	CASSPIGRGRTEAFF
TRBD2	NA	TRBV6-5	TRBJ2-7	TGTGCCAGCAGTTACCGGACTAGCGGGGGCTACGAGCAGTACTTC	CASSYRTSGGYEQYF
TRBD2	NA	TRBV7-9	TRBJ2-7	TGTGCCAGCAGCTTAGGAGGGGAGGGAATGCGCTCCTACGAGCAGTACTTC	CASSLGGEGMRSYEQYF
NA	NA	TRBV5-4	TRBJ2-1	TGTGCCAGCAGCAAACAGGTAGTGAGCTCCTACAATGAGCAGTTCTTC	CASSKQVVSSYNEQFF
NA	once	TRBV5-4	TRBJ1-1	TGTGCCAGCAGCTTGGCAGGAAACACTGAAGCTTTCTTT	CASSLAGNTEAFF